The clone carrying this T cell receptor beta chain was counted many times. The antigen is unknown. The data belong to a study of T cells after yellow fever vaccination. CDR3 length: 17 amino acids. The ends lost 4 bases at V and 7 bases at J; junction bases unmatched: 13. CDR1 and CDR2 from the germline V gene are SGHKS and YYEKEE (reference sequence). One entry per CDR3 protein results from TCRdb running MiXCR on the 5' RACE reads. The data show around 100,000 distinct CDR3 sequences, less than 6% seen once. Study observations and caveats: Clones that expanded after primary vaccination mostly reappeared after the booster (just over 95% CD4, approximately 87% CD8). Compared with primary, the secondary response was weaker and peaked at day 5, not 15.

This TCR was sampled from a man in his late teens or twenties who received the YFV17D yellow fever vaccine. The material was CD8+ T cells sorted from PBMCs, obtained 10 days after the yellow fever booster vaccination. The chain employs TRBV5-5 and TRBJ2-3; 12 bases are shared with TRBD2. The CDR3 loop is CASSQWQVTSGGNTQYF. CDR3 DNA: TGTGCCAGCAGCCAATGGCAGGTGACTAGCGGGGGAAATACGCAGTATTTT. Supplemented by reference TRBV5-5 and TRBJ2-3, the full variable domain reads DAGVTQSPTHLIKTRGQQVTLRCSPISGHKSVSWYQQVLGQGPQFIFQYYEKEERGRGNFPDRFSARQFPNYSSELNVNALLLGDSALYLCASSQWQVTSGGNTQYFGPGTRLTVL.